These 10 T cell receptor beta chains originate from one sample sequenced in a study of CD8 T cells in Susac syndrome. The authors reverse transcribed 0.5 to 1 ug RNA with random hexamers. TCRdb reprocessed the immunoSEQ multiplex PCR reads with MiXCR, giving one entry per CDR3 protein. There are approximately 130,000 distinct CDR3 sequences in the sample; around nine tenths occur only once, and around 0.24% lies in the top ten. Specimen: CD8+ T cells from PBMCs. The receptor set was obtained from a human donor with multiple sclerosis.

The table lists this clonotype with a count of one. The rearrangement joins TRBV6-1 to TRBJ1-2; D is undetermined. Trimming removed 5 bases at V and 8 bases at J, with 24 bases between. This CDR3 is built from 16 residues. Germline loops: CDR1 MNHNS, CDR2 SASEGT. The CDR3 bases are TGTGCCAGCAGTAAGTGCCCCGAAGATGAGGGCTGCGGCTACACCTTC. Translating gives CASSKCPEDEGCGYTF.

The V gene is TRBV12-3 or TRBV12-4, the J gene TRBJ2-2; 7 bases are shared with TRBD2. The V gene end was trimmed by 4 bases and the J gene end by 0 bases; junction bases not matched to a gene: 5. The CDR3 is 16 amino acids. Here the CDR3 DNA reads TGTGCCAGCAGTTCACAGCGGGGATCGAACACCGGGGAGCTGTTTTTT. It translates to CASSSQRGSNTGELFF.

This chain connects TRBV4-3 to TRBJ1-1; the D is unclear. The V end was cut by 3 bases, the J end by 5 bases, with 10 bases between. This CDR3 spans 13 amino acids. Germline CDR1 is LGHNA and CDR2 is YSLEER. CDR3 sequence: CASSHLTGTEAFF. DNA for the CDR3: TGCGCCAGCAGCCATCTCACGGGGACTGAAGCTTTCTTT.

There are a few counts of this clonotype. The rearrangement joins TRBV27 to TRBJ2-7; the D is unclear. The CDR3 runs to 14 residues. Germline V gene lookup returns CDR1 MNHEY and CDR2 SMNVEV (reference sequence). V was pared by 3 bases and J by 2 bases, with 11 bases between. The CDR3: CASSLADGPYEQYF. Written as DNA, the CDR3 is TGTGCCAGCAGTTTGGCTGACGGGCCCTACGAGCAGTACTTC.

This clonotype appeared a few times. This sequence joins TRBV10-2 and TRBJ2-7, with D possibly called TRBD1 or TRBD2 (5 bases each). V was clipped by 3 bases and J by 7 bases, with 16 bases between them. The germline V gene encodes CDR1 WSHSY and CDR2 SAAADI. The CDR3 loop spans 14 amino acids. CDR3 residues: CASSEVWGSREQYF. The CDR3 coding sequence is TGCGCCAGCAGTGAAGTATGGGGGTCTAGGGAGCAGTACTTC.

This chain joins TRBV5-1 and TRBJ1-3; D gene ambiguous. This CDR3 has 14 residues. The germline V gene encodes CDR1 SGHRS and CDR2 YFSETQ. The V gene lost 0 bases and the J gene lost 1 base, with 5 bases spanning the gap. The CDR3 DNA reads as TGCGCCAGCAGCTTGGCCGGTTCTGGAAACACCATATATTTT. This translates into CASSLAGSGNTIYF.

This clonotype was picked up one time. The chain employs TRBV9 and TRBJ2-5, with TRBD2 matching 10 bases. CDR3 length equals 17 residues. Germline CDR1 reads SGDLS; CDR2 reads YYNGEE. V shed 2 bases, J shed 3 bases, and the junction held 10 bases outside the gene matches. The CDR3 spells CASSVRALAGLEETQYF. As DNA, the CDR3 is TGTGCCAGCAGCGTCCGCGCACTAGCGGGACTCGAAGAGACCCAGTACTTC.

The rearrangement links TRBV20-1 to TRBJ2-3; D gene uncertain. Germline-derived CDR1 and CDR2 are DFQATT and SNEGSKA (reference sequence). Trimming cost V 4 bases and J 2 bases, with 19 bases left between them. This CDR3 region has 16 residues. CDR3 in amino acids: CSANMDFSRPTDTQYF. In nucleotides, the CDR3 is TGCAGTGCTAATATGGATTTTTCTCGGCCCACAGATACGCAGTATTTT.

V and J are TRBV4-1 and TRBJ2-2; either TRBD1 or TRBD2 may fit D (5 bases each). Between the trimmed V and J ends, which lost 0 bases and 4 bases, there was a span of 27 bases. Per germline, CDR1 MGHRA and CDR2 YSYEKL. The CDR3 spans 21 residues. The DNA for the CDR3 is TGCGCCAGCAGCCAAGATCCGGGTCGGGACCTACCGTACGGGGTCACCGGGGAGCTGTTTTTT. It specifies CASSQDPGRDLPYGVTGELFF.

The chain joins TRBV5-6 to TRBJ2-1; no definite D call. V gave up 1 base and J gave up 8 bases, with 7 bases separating them. The CDR3 consists of 12 residues. Germline CDR1 and CDR2: SGHDT and YYEEEE. The CDR3 DNA reads TGTGCCAGCAGCTTGAGTGATGATGAGCAGTTCTTC. Translating gives CASSLSDDEQFF.